This entry features one T cell receptor beta chain sequence. This clone is labeled medium-sized (0.01 to 0.1%). Its antigen is unknown. Qualities for individual bases were not recorded, and no much larger clone is one base off. The data derive from a study of T cells in localized non-small cell lung cancer (dated by TCRdb to 2020 to 2022). About the investigation overall: The study analyzed T cell repertoires of roughly 220 early-stage NSCLC patients, comparing tumors and uninvolved tumor-adjacent lungs. The cohort was made up of a few hundred treatment-naive NSCLC patients whose localized lung tumors had been resected. NSCLC patients had a mean age of roughly 66 years, and more than 120 were male and 85 to 110 female.

The research as a whole found: Because multi-region tumor sequencing was not done, intratumor heterogeneity could not be ruled out. Longer overall survival was associated with higher T cell density in blood, whereas shorter survival was associated with higher clonality in adjacent lung. Uninvolved tumor-adjacent lung showed the highest T cell clonality, higher than tumor, which suggests more focused antigenic responses in the uninvolved tumor-adjacent lung. A median of approximately 50 of the top 100 tumor clones turned up in the paired uninvolved adjacent lung, and 28 of those clones also ranked among the top 100 of that same adjacent lung. Because the study design was exploratory, TCR variables were selected using unadjusted p-values without false-discovery rate correction.

At diagnosis, tumor, uninvolved tumor-adjacent lung and peripheral blood were collected and then preserved as a mix of FFPE and fresh-frozen material. V was cut back by 1 base and J by 2 bases, leaving a gap of 9 bases between them. The CDR3 contains 14 residues, cysteine and phenylalanine counted. The CDR3 DNA has 42 bases and is translated from base 1. Based on the germline V gene, the CDR1 and CDR2 sequences are SGHNT and YENEEA. TCR beta CDR3 regions were sequenced from DNA using the immunoSEQ Assay. The authors' pipeline ran thus. T cell density was computed as TCR beta template counts normalized to usable DNA estimated by amplifying housekeeping genes. Richness was estimated using the preseqR package, with extrapolation to 400,000 templates for PBMC samples and to 120,000 templates for tissue samples. Clonality was taken to be one minus Pielou's evenness. Tissue-enriched TCRs were identified through differential abundance testing performed on productive amino-acid clonotypes, with a minimum total count of 5 and an alpha of 0.1. The Jaccard Index and the Morisita Overlap Index were used to quantify repertoire overlap between compartments. GLIPH grouped TCR beta CDR3s together with public tetramer-defined viral CDR3s, and a viral motif had to include at least three viral sequences and show V-gene enrichment. As stored in TCRdb, this immuneACCESS dataset retains in-frame rearrangements with V and J assigned. A fraction of the clones does not appear; measured against another copy, unresolved V genes explain less than half of the discrepancy, and the remainder lacks a known reason. V and J calls and clone size are copied from that table; D and trimming were computed from the DNA. A total of some 2,000 clones appear in this sample, around a quarter of them only once. The ten largest clones represent about 18% of the sample.

Recombination joined TRBV11-3 with TRBJ2-7, and perhaps TRBD1 as D gene, on 6 matching bases. This clonotype was sampled from a male donor at least 60 years old with stage III lung adenocarcinoma. The sequencing used lung tumor tissue, collected before any cancer treatment. The DNA sequence reads TGTGCCAGCAGCTTAGGGACAGTCACCTACGAGCAGTACTTC. Its translation is CASSLGTVTYEQYF.